This entry describes one T cell receptor (beta chain). The data were taken from a study of control samples from healthy donors and cancer patients. Here immunoSEQ multiplex PCR was the method, and the copy in TCRdb shows in-frame clones only, minus some. This sample has fewer than 110,000 clones, with around 89% found just once. V was pared by 1 base and J by 1 base, with 10 bases between. The CDR3 consists of 15 residues. Germline V lookup: CDR1 MDHEN, CDR2 SYDVKM. Input material: blood. The chain joins TRBV28 to TRBJ1-1; a weak D match, TRBD1 (5 bases). This receptor was taken from a man aged 30-40 years in good health. CDR3 coding DNA: TGTGCCAGCAGTTTATTTCCGGGGGGGAACACTGAAGCTTTCTTT. Encoded protein: CASSLFPGGNTEAFF. Supplemented by reference TRBV28 and TRBJ1-1, the full variable domain reads DVKVTQSSRYLVKRTGEKVFLECVQDMDHENMFWYRQDPGLGLRLIYFSYDVKMKEKGDIPEGYSVSREKKERFSLILESASTNQTSMYLCASSLFPGGNTEAFFGQGTRLTVV.